These 30 T cell receptor beta chains originate from one sample sequenced in a study of cytomegalovirus exposure and HLA in healthy donors. Some clones are missing from TCRdb's copy, which holds only in-frame ones; the method was immunoSEQ multiplex PCR. The sample yields about 180,000 clones, about 85% seen once. The sample comprised PBMCs. The source is a man between 18 and 29 years old in good health and CMV-seropositive.

This clone was observed a single time. V usage is TRBV9 and J usage is TRBJ1-1; no clear D gene. V was pared by 0 bases and J by 1 base, with 4 bases between. The germline V gene has CDR1 SGDLS and CDR2 YYNGEE. CDR3 length: 13 residues. CDR3 DNA: TGTGCCAGCAGCGTAGACGGGAACACTGAAGCTTTCTTT. Protein: CASSVDGNTEAFF.

V and J are TRBV4-1 and TRBJ2-7; 8 bases agree with TRBD1. The CDR3 is 15 residues long. After removal of 1 base from V and 4 bases from J, the junction contained 6 bases not matched to a gene. CDR1 is MGHRA, CDR2 YSYEKL, per germline. CDR3 sequence: CASSQVLDRVYEQYF. CDR3 coding DNA: TGCGCCAGCAGCCAAGTATTGGACAGGGTGTACGAGCAGTACTTC.

The gene calls are TRBV5-1 and TRBJ2-1, with D tentatively TRBD2 (7 bases). In germline, CDR1 is SGHRS, CDR2 YFSETQ. V shed 1 base and J shed 0 bases, with 14 bases lying between them. This CDR3 comprises 17 residues. CDR3 sequence (DNA): TGCGCCAGCAGCTTGTCGGGGGGCCTGAGCTCCTACAATGAGCAGTTCTTC. It translates to CASSLSGGLSSYNEQFF.

V and J are TRBV6-1 and TRBJ2-2; 12 bases are shared with TRBD2. The CDR3 is made up of 19 amino acids. J was trimmed by 8 bases and V by 4 bases; bases with no gene match: 17. Per germline, CDR1 MNHNS and CDR2 SASEGT. CDR3 in DNA: TGTGCCAGCAGTGGGACCTTGACTAGCGGGAGAAAAAGTTTGGGGGAGCTGTTTTTT. Its protein product is CASSGTLTSGRKSLGELFF.

This sequence joins TRBV6-1 and TRBJ2-5; 12 bases fit TRBD2. V lost 4 bases, J lost 2 bases, and 11 bases stayed unmatched. The CDR3 runs 18 residues. Germline V gives CDR1 MNHNS, CDR2 SASEGT. As DNA, the CDR3 is TGTGCCAGCAGTGCCTCTAGCCTAGCGGGAGGGAGGCAAGAGACCCAGTACTTC. Its translation is CASSASSLAGGRQETQYF.

This chain links TRBV28 with TRBJ2-5; D might be TRBD1 (6 bases). With 5 bases removed from V and 2 bases from J, the gap between germline ends came to 6 bases. Per the germline V gene, CDR1 is MDHEN and CDR2 is SYDVKM. This CDR3 comprises 12 residues. This CDR3 reads CASSGQQETQYF. In DNA, the CDR3 is TGTGCCAGCAGTGGACAGCAAGAGACCCAGTACTTC.

This clone was detected a few times. The chain combines TRBV6-1 with TRBJ2-2; perhaps TRBD1 as D (5 bases). Germline-derived CDR1 and CDR2 are MNHNS and SASEGT. The germline V and J ends were trimmed by 4 bases and 1 base, with 19 bases remaining between them. This CDR3 region has 18 residues. The CDR3 coding sequence is TGTGCCAGCAGTGCACAGGAACCTCTCCTAAGGAACACCGGGGAGCTGTTTTTT. Translation: CASSAQEPLLRNTGELFF.

The chain carries TRBV19 and TRBJ1-2, with a weak D call TRBD1 (5 bases). Germline CDR1 and CDR2: LNHDA and SQIVND (reference sequence). The CDR3 runs to 13 residues. V lost 1 base to trimming and J lost 4 bases, with 7 bases between them. CDR3 loop: CASSIGGSYGYTF. The CDR3 DNA reads TGTGCCAGTAGTATAGGGGGCTCCTATGGCTACACCTTC. Full variable domain (rest looked up from reference TRBV19 and TRBJ1-2): DGGITQSPKYLFRKEGQNVTLSCEQNLNHDAMYWYRQDPGQGLRLIYYSQIVNDFQKGDIAEGYSVSREKKESFPLTVTSAQKNPTAFYLCASSIGGSYGYTFGSGTRLTVV.

The chain links TRBV6-5 to TRBJ1-1; 9 positions match TRBD1. The germline CDR1 and CDR2 sequences are MNHEY and SVGAGI. J gave up 5 bases and V 6 bases, and 4 bases lay outside the gene matches. The CDR3 runs to 13 residues. In nucleotides, the CDR3 is TGTGCCAGCAGACAGGGGGCAGTTACTGAAGCTTTCTTT. As protein: CASRQGAVTEAFF.

In its sample, this clone was seen a few times. The genes are TRBV7-9 and TRBJ1-5, with D perhaps matching TRBD1 (5 bases). The CDR3 is 13 amino acids. Germline CDR1 SEHNR, CDR2 FQNEAQ (reference sequence). V lost 4 bases and J 5 bases, leaving 9 bases between the germline ends. The CDR3: CASSWGRDQPQHF. Written as DNA, the CDR3 is TGTGCCAGCAGCTGGGGGAGGGATCAGCCCCAGCATTTT.

The chain joins TRBV5-4 to TRBJ1-3; D may be TRBD1 (5 bases). This CDR3 has 14 amino acids. The germline CDR1 and CDR2 sequences are SGHNT and YYREEE (reference sequence). Between the trimmed V and J ends, which lost 2 bases and 3 bases, there was a span of 9 bases. CDR3 DNA: TGTGCCAGCAGCTTCCAGGGAGGTGGAAACACCATATATTTT. Its translation is CASSFQGGGNTIYF.

This chain connects TRBV30 to TRBJ1-1; 9 nucleotides align to TRBD1. Germline CDR1 and CDR2: GTSNPN and SVGIG (reference sequence). The CDR3 sequence is 14 residues long. Losses at the gene ends were 3 bases for V and 3 bases for J; bases not matched to a gene: 5. CDR3 coding DNA: TGTGCCTGGAGCGGGGACAGGGAGGACACTGAAGCTTTCTTT. Residues: CAWSGDREDTEAFF.

The rearrangement joins TRBV27 to TRBJ2-3; possibly TRBD1 for D (6 bases). The CDR3 sequence is 12 residues long. Trimming took 8 bases from V and 8 from J, leaving 14 bases between them. CDR1 is MNHEY and CDR2 is SMNVEV in the germline V gene (reference sequence). CDR3 sequence: CASGSQGITQYF. CDR3 bases: TGTGCCAGCGGATCCCAGGGGATTACGCAGTATTTT.

DNA for the CDR3: TGTGCCAGCAGTCCTTTGCCCGGGACAGTCTATGGCTACACCTTC. This translates into CASSPLPGTVYGYTF. This chain uses TRBV28 with TRBJ1-2; 7 bases agree with TRBD1. The CDR3 length is 15 residues. Trimming removed 5 bases from V and 4 bases from J; junction bases left unmatched: 10. Germline lookup yields CDR1 MDHEN and CDR2 SYDVKM.

The chain has TRBV5-1 and TRBJ1-1, with a possible D match to TRBD1 (6 bases). CDR3 length: 15 residues. The germline gives CDR1 SGHRS, CDR2 YFSETQ. Trimming removed 3 bases from V and 0 bases from J, with 12 bases in between. The CDR3 sequence is CASSSKQGLNTEAFF. Here the CDR3 DNA reads TGCGCCAGCAGCTCCAAACAGGGTCTGAACACTGAAGCTTTCTTT.

The chain couples TRBV4-1 to TRBJ2-1; 9 positions match TRBD1. The CDR3 is made up of 15 amino acids. From germline, CDR1 is MGHRA and CDR2 YSYEKL. V dropped 6 bases and J dropped 6; count of bases not matched to a gene: 9. This CDR3 is CASRPGTGSGNEQFF. The CDR3 region has the DNA TGCGCCAGCAGGCCCGGGACAGGGAGTGGCAATGAGCAGTTCTTC.

The chain links TRBV20-1 to TRBJ2-1, with D unclear. This CDR3 comprises 11 residues. Germline-derived CDR1 and CDR2 are DFQATT and SNEGSKA (reference sequence). The CDR3 DNA sequence: TGCAGCTGGCCTGATTCCAGGGAGCAGTTCTTC. Protein: CSWPDSREQFF.

This chain joins TRBV6-6 and TRBJ2-1; D might be TRBD1 (5 bases). The CDR3 totals 15 residues. Germline values: CDR1 MNHNY, CDR2 SVGAGI (reference sequence). The germline V and J ends were trimmed by 5 bases and 4 bases, with 15 bases remaining between them. The CDR3 reads CASSRTRDFYNEQFF. The CDR3 nucleotides read TGTGCCAGCAGTAGGACCAGGGATTTTTACAATGAGCAGTTCTTC.

V usage is TRBV6-6 and J usage is TRBJ2-5; D might be TRBD2 (6 bases). V lost 2 bases and J lost 2, with 15 bases in between. CDR3 length: 16 amino acids. Germline V CDR1 and CDR2: MNHNY, SVGAGI (reference sequence). The CDR3 reads CASSYPTGAPQETQYF. The CDR3 region has the DNA TGTGCCAGCAGTTACCCGACGGGAGCCCCGCAAGAGACCCAGTACTTC.

This chain links TRBV28 with TRBJ1-1; 7 positions match TRBD1. The CDR3 loop spans 14 amino acids. The V segment lost 6 bases and the J segment 4 bases; nucleotides outside the gene matches: 8. The germline gives CDR1 MDHEN, CDR2 SYDVKM. CDR3 nucleotides: TGTGCCAGCAGGATTCTTGGGACAGCCACTGAAGCTTTCTTT. Residues: CASRILGTATEAFF.

This clone was recorded a few times. The V and J genes are TRBV6-1 and TRBJ2-7; 7 bases are a match to TRBD1. The CDR3 is made up of 13 amino acids. J gave up 0 bases and V 6 bases, and 2 bases lay outside the gene matches. Looked up from germline, CDR1 is MNHNS and CDR2 is SASEGT. CDR3 in DNA: TGTGCCAGCAGATGGGACAGCTCCTACGAGCAGTACTTC. Protein sequence: CASRWDSSYEQYF.

This CDR3 is CASSGQDFFNYGYTF. CDR3 DNA sequence: TGTGCCAGCAGTGGACAGGACTTCTTTAACTATGGCTACACCTTC. The V call is TRBV6-1, the J call TRBJ1-2; weak D call: TRBD1 (6 bases). This CDR3 is 15 amino acids long. V lost 4 bases and J lost 1, with 13 bases in between. CDR1 MNHNS and CDR2 SASEGT come from the germline V gene.

The chain is built from TRBV5-6 and TRBJ1-2; 8 nucleotides align to TRBD1. This CDR3 has 17 residues. CDR1 is SGHDT and CDR2 is YYEEEE in the germline V gene. The V and J ends lost 5 bases and 1 base, in that order; junction bases with no gene match: 13. As DNA, the CDR3 is TGTGCCAGCAGTCCGGACAGGGAGGGGAATCTTAACTATGGCTACACCTTC. This gives the protein CASSPDREGNLNYGYTF.

The chain couples TRBV4-1 to TRBJ2-1, with TRBD2 matching 12 bases. In germline, CDR1 is MGHRA, CDR2 YSYEKL. The V segment lost 2 bases and the J segment 7 bases; nucleotides outside the gene matches: 6. The CDR3 is made up of 16 amino acids. In DNA form, the CDR3 reads TGCGCCAGCAGCCAACTGACTAGCGGGAGTAGTAATGAGCAGTTCTTC. Its protein is CASSQLTSGSSNEQFF.

The chain has TRBV6-1 and TRBJ1-2; unclear D gene. This CDR3 contains 15 residues. The V gene lost 1 base and the J gene lost 4 bases, with 13 bases spanning the gap. Germline V gene lookup returns CDR1 MNHNS and CDR2 SASEGT. The CDR3 here is CASSEGGRPSYGYTF. CDR3 nucleotide sequence: TGTGCCAGCAGTGAAGGAGGCCGTCCGAGCTATGGCTACACCTTC.

The chain has TRBV10-3 and TRBJ1-6; 10 positions match TRBD1. The CDR3 is made up of 16 amino acids. The V gene end was trimmed by 6 bases and the J gene end by 8 bases; junction bases not matched to a gene: 10. Germline CDR1 is ENHRY and CDR2 is SYGVKD. The CDR3 nucleotides read TGTGCCATCAGAAACCGGGACAGGGGAGCGGATTCACCCCTCCACTTT. Amino acids: CAIRNRDRGADSPLHF.

The rearrangement links TRBV5-6 to TRBJ1-1, with D possibly matching TRBD1 (6 bases). The CDR3 sequence is 15 residues long. Germline-derived CDR1 and CDR2 are SGHDT and YYEEEE. Trimming shortened V by 0 bases and J by 5 bases, and 14 bases separated the two germline ends. The CDR3 protein is CASSLGLRGRTEAFF. The CDR3 region has the DNA TGTGCCAGCAGCTTGGGCTTGCGGGGGCGAACTGAAGCTTTCTTT.

The V call is TRBV5-1, the J call TRBJ1-6; no clear D gene. Germline V gene sequence: CDR1 SGHRS, CDR2 YFSETQ. This CDR3 is built from 15 residues. Trimming stripped 0 bases from V and 11 bases from J, with 15 bases between. DNA for the CDR3: TGCGCCAGCAGCTTGGCCCCTAACTCCGAAACACCCCTCCACTTT. Encoded protein: CASSLAPNSETPLHF.

The chain joins TRBV12-2 to TRBJ2-7; TRBD2, the table's D call, was not compared with the DNA. TRBV12-2 is termed a pseudogene. The CDR3 has 14 amino acids. CDR3: CASRLVLQRCEQYF. As DNA, the CDR3 is TGTGCAAGTCGCTTAGTACTCCAGAGGTGCGAGCAGTACTTC.

This clone was seen once. The genes are TRBV5-1 and TRBJ2-7; TRBD1 might be the D (6 bases). There are 14 residues in the CDR3. The germline V and J ends were trimmed by 4 bases and 6 bases, with 17 bases remaining between them. Germline V lookup: CDR1 SGHRS, CDR2 YFSETQ. CDR3 DNA: TGCGCCAGCAGCCACGACAGGAACCCCGCCGAGCAGTACTTC. It translates to CASSHDRNPAEQYF.